This T cell receptor beta chain was retrieved from a study of radiotherapy plus CTLA-4 blockade in lung cancer. Background on the study: Disease control reached approximately 29%, with objective responses in under 20%. Points from the study as a whole: Early shifts in blood T cell clones, with interferon-beta, reportedly predicted response best.

Assay: immunoSEQ multiplex PCR; the TCRdb copy retains only in-frame clones and omits some. The sample contains around 45,000 clones, around 77% of which appear only once. V dropped 3 bases and J dropped 9; count of bases not matched to a gene: 10. This CDR3 has 15 amino acids. In germline, CDR1 is PRHDT, CDR2 FYEKMQ (reference sequence). With regard to this clone: Its antigen is currently unknown.

This chain connects TRBV13 to TRBJ1-4; 7 bases are a match to TRBD1. The source of this sequence is a human donor with non-small cell lung cancer who had stable disease on radiotherapy plus ipilimumab. Sequencing was performed on peripheral blood, taken from a patient treated with radiotherapy plus ipilimumab. CDR3 in DNA: TGTGCCAGCAGCTTCGGGAGACAGGGAGGGCAAAAACTGTTTTTT. Translation gives CASSFGRQGGQKLFF.